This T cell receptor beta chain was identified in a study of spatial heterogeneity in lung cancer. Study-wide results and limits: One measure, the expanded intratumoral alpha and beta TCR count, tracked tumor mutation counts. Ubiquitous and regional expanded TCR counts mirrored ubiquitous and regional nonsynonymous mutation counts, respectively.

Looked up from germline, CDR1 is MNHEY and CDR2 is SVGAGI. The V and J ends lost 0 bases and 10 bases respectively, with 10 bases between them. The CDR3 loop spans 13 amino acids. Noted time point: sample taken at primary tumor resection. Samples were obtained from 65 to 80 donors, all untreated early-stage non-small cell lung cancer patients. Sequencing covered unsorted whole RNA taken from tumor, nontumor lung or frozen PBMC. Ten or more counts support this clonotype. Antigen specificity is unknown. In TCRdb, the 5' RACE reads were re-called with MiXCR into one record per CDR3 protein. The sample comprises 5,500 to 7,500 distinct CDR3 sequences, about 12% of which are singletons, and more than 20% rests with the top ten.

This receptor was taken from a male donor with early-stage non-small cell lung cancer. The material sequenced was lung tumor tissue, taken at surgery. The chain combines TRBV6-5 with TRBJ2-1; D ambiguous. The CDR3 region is CASSYSRWSEQFF. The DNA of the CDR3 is TGTGCCAGCAGTTACTCGAGATGGTCGGAGCAGTTCTTC.